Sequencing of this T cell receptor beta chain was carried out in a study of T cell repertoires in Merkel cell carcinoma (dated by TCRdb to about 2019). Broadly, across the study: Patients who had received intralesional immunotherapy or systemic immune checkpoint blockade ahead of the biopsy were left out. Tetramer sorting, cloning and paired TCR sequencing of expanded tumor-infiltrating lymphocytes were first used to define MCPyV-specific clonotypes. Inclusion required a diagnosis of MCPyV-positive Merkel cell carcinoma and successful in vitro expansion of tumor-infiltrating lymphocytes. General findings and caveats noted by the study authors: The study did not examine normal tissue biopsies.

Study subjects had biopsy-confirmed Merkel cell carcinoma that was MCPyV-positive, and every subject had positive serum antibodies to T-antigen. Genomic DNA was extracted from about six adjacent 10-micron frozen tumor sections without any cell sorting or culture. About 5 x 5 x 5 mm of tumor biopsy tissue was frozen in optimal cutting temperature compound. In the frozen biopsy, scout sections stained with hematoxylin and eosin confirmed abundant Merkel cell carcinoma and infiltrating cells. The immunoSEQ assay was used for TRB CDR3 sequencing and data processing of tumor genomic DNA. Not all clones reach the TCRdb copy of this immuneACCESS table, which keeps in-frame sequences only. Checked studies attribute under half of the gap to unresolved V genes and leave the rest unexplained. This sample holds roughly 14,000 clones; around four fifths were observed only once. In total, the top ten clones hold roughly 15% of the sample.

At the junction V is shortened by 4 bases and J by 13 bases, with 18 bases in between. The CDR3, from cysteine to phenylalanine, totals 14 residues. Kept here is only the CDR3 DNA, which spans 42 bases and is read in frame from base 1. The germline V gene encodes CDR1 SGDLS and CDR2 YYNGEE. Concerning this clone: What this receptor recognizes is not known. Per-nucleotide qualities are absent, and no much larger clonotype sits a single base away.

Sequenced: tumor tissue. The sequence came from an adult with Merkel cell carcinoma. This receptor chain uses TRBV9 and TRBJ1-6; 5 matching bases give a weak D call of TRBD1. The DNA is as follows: TGTGCCAGCAGCCCCTCCGGGACCGGGGGGCCCCTCCACTTT. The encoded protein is CASSPSGTGGPLHF.